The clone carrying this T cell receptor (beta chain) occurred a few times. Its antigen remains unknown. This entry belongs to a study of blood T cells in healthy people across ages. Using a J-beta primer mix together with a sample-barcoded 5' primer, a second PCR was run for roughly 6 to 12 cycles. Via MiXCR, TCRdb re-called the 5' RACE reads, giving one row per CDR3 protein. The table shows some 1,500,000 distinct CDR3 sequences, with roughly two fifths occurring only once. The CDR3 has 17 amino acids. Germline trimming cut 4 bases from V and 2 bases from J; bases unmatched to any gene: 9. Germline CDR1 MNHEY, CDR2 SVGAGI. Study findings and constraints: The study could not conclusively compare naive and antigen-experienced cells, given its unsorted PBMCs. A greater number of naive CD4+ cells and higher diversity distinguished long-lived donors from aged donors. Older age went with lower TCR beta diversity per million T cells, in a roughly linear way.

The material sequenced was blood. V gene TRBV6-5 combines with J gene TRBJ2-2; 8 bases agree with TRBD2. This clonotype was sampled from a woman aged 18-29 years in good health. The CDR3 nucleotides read TGTGCCAGCAGTTCCTCCTTCGGGAGGGGAAACACCGGGGAGCTGTTTTTT. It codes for CASSSSFGRGNTGELFF.